Listed below are T cell receptor beta chains from one sample, sequenced in a study of CD8+CD57+ T cells in acquired aplastic anemia. MiXCR was run by TCRdb on the reads, yielding one entry per CDR3 protein. Here the sample spans 200,000 or so distinct CDR3 sequences, roughly two thirds being singletons. The sequencing sample was made of sorted CD4+, CD8+, or CD8+CD57+ T cells (not recorded which) from PBMCs. Every receptor here comes from a human donor with aplastic anemia. Both conserved end residues are part of each CDR3. Fields, in order: clone size, J gene, V gene, D gene, CDR3 DNA, CDR3 protein. The D gene is left open where the match is weak. A row's size may be missing; if present it is once, few, many or a size class.

. TRBJ2-1 TRBV7-9 . TGTGCCAGCAGCTTAGATAACAATGAGCAGTTCTTC CASSLDNNEQFF
. TRBJ1-2 TRBV19 TRBD1 TGTGCCAGTAGGGCAGGGGGCCATGGCTACACCTTC CASRAGGHGYTF
. TRBJ2-3 TRBV9 TRBD1 TGTGCCAGCAGTCATAAAGGGACAGGGGGGGCGAGCACAGATACGCAGTATTTT CASSHKGTGGASTDTQYF
. TRBJ2-1 TRBV12-3/TRBV12-4 TRBD2 TGTGCCAGCAGCCCACTAGCGGGAGCCTACAATGAGCAGTTCTTC CASSPLAGAYNEQFF
. TRBJ1-4 TRBV29-1 TRBD1 TGCAGCGTTGAAAGGCAGGGGGCTTATGAAAAACTGTTTTTT CSVERQGAYEKLFF
. TRBJ1-5 TRBV7-8 TRBD1 TGTGCCAGCAGCTTAAGGGCAGGGGGCTCCAATCAGCCCCAGCATTTT CASSLRAGGSNQPQHF
. TRBJ2-1 TRBV10-3 TRBD1 TGTGCCACCTTCGTCGGGACAGGGGGCAGTGAGCAGTTCTTC CATFVGTGGSEQFF
. TRBJ2-6 TRBV24-1 . TGTGCCACCAGTGACGGCCCAACACCCTCTGGGGCCAACGTCCTGACTTTC CATSDGPTPSGANVLTF
. TRBJ1-5 TRBV24-1 TRBD1 TGTGCCACCAGTGACACCGGACAGGGGAACAATCAGCCCCAGCATTTT CATSDTGQGNNQPQHF
. TRBJ1-2 TRBV7-6 . TGTGCCAGCAGCCCGAGCTTGAACGGGCGTTATGGCTACACCTTC CASSPSLNGRYGYTF
. TRBJ1-1 TRBV20-1 TRBD1 TGCAGTGCTAGAGTGGGGGACAGGCTTGAAGCTTTCTTT CSARVGDRLEAFF
many TRBJ2-3 TRBV15 TRBD1 TGTGCCACCAGCTCCTATCCCAGGACAGGGGCTGGAGATACGCAGTATTTT CATSSYPRTGAGDTQYF
. TRBJ2-1 TRBV7-9 TRBD2 TGTGCCAGCAGCTTAGGATCACTAGCGGACAATGAGCAGTTCTTC CASSLGSLADNEQFF
. TRBJ2-7 TRBV12-3/TRBV12-4 TRBD1 TGTGCCAGCAGTTTAGGGAGCGGACAGGTCTACGAGCAGTACTTC CASSLGSGQVYEQYF
. TRBJ2-7 TRBV6-6 . TGTGCCAGCAGTTACCCCGAGTTCTACGAGCAGTACTTC CASSYPEFYEQYF
. TRBJ1-1 TRBV5-1 . TGCGCCAGCACCTCGTCGGGACGATTGAACACTGAAGCTTTCTTT CASTSSGRLNTEAFF
. TRBJ2-1 TRBV20-1 . TGCAGTGCAAGTAGGGCTTACAATGAGCAGTTCTTC CSASRAYNEQFF